This TCR beta chain was sequenced in a study of CD8 T cells in Susac syndrome. Trimming removed 7 bases at V and 0 bases at J, with 10 bases between. CDR3 length: 13 amino acids. Random hexamers primed reverse transcription of roughly 0.5 to 1 ug RNA. TCRdb reprocessed the immunoSEQ multiplex PCR reads via MiXCR and lists one record per CDR3 protein. Of about 100,000 distinct CDR3 sequences detected, around 95% appear once; the ten largest clones hold 0.3% to 0.35%. The receptor comes from a human donor with Susac syndrome. The chain has TRBV12-3 or TRBV12-4 and TRBJ2-7, with D tentatively TRBD2 (6 bases). Specimen: CD8+ T cells from PBMCs. Here the CDR3 reads CASTPGASYEQYF. The CDR3 DNA is TGTGCCAGCACCCCGGGAGCCTCCTACGAGCAGTACTTC.